This T cell receptor beta chain was sequenced during a study of blood T cell repertoires in COVID-19. Study-level background: The study drew acute and convalescent COVID-19 samples from the United States, Italy and Spain.

Seattle's cohort entered during active infection and was followed longitudinally. Germline V CDR1 and CDR2: DFQATT, SNEGSKA (reference sequence). This CDR3 contains 16 residues. Trimming at V came to 3 bases and at J to 9 bases, leaving 12 bases not matched to a gene. Sequencing used immunoSEQ multiplex PCR; TCRdb keeps in-frame clones, though not all of them. The sample includes about 360,000 clones, around 88% of them seen just once. This chain joins TRBV20-1 and TRBJ2-1; the match to TRBD2 covers 12 bases. This clonotype was sampled from a woman aged 55-75 years with COVID-19, enrolled during active disease. What was sequenced was peripheral blood. Here the CDR3 DNA reads TGCAGTGCTAGTAAACTAGCGGGGGGCCCTGGCGGTGAGCAGTTCTTC. It yields the protein CSASKLAGGPGGEQFF.